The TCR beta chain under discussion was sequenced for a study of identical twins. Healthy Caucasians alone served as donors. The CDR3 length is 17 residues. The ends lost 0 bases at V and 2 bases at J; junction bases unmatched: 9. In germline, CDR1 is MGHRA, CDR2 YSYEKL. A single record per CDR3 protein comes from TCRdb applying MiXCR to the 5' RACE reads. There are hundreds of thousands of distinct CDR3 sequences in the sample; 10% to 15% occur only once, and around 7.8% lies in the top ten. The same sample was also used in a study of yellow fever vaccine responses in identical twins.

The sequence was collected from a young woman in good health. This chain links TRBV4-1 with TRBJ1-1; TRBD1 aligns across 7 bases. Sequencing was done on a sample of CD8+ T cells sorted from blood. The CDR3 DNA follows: TGCGCCAGCAGCCAAGAATACACAGGGGCGGGAAACACTGAAGCTTTCTTT. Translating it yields CASSQEYTGAGNTEAFF.